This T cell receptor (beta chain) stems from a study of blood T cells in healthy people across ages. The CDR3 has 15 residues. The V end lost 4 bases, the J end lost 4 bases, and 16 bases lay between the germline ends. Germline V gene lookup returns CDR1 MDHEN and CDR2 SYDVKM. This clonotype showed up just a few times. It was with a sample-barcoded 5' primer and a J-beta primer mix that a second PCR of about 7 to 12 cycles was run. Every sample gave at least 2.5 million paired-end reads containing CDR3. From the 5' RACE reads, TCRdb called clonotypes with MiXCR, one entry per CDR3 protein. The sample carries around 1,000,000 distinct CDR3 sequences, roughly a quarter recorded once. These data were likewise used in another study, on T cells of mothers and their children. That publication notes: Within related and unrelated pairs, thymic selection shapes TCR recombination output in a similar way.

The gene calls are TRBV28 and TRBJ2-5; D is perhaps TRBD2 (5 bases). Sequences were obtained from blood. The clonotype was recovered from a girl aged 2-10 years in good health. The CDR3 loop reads CASSSLTPGRETQYF. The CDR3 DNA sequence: TGTGCCAGCAGTTCCCTAACCCCTGGGAGAGAGACCCAGTACTTC.